Included here is one TCR beta chain sequence, with context. One end of the junction does not line up with germline, which may come from a read error. The sample is drawn from a study of human T cells and chemical hapten exposure. Overall study context: Read at 6 days, the patch tests placed 0.01% DPC on the upper back.

Time point in this sample: patch test 3, about 24 weeks after DPC sensitization. The sample's treatment: therapeutic diphenylcyclopropenone sensitization with weekly scalp DPC. Each patch-test visit's blood sample preceded patch application. Unique molecular identifiers were attached to individual cDNA molecules during library preparation. Using its own MiXCR run on the RACE reads, TCRdb lists one record per CDR3 protein. This table holds approximately 72,000 distinct CDR3 sequences, 11% found once. The CDR3 has 11 amino acids. Germline V lookup: CDR1 SGHTA, CDR2 FQGNSA. The chain carries TRBV7-2 and TRBJ2-1; D unresolved. The sample in question was whole blood, obtained in connection with sensitization to the hapten diphenylcyclopropenone (DPC). The receptor comes from a woman aged 45-65 years with alopecia areata. Some clones in this sample may be carry-over from other donors' samples. For the CDR3, the DNA is TGTGTCAGCAGCTTAGGGCCCGAGCAGTTCTTC. Its translation: CVSSLGPEQFF.